The 5 T cell receptor beta chains below were found in one sample sequenced in a study of OX40 agonist ivuxolimab in advanced cancers. The assay was immunoSEQ multiplex PCR, and TCRdb's table has in-frame clones only and misses some. The sample includes tens of thousands of clones, roughly 81% of them seen just once. The sample was CD4+ or CD8+ T cells sorted from blood, taken in a trial of the OX40 agonist ivuxolimab. The origin of the receptors is an adult with an advanced solid tumor such as melanoma, head and neck, liver or kidney cancer.

This chain links TRBV13 with TRBJ2-7; no reliable D call. The CDR3 has 12 amino acids. From germline, CDR1 is PRHDT and CDR2 FYEKMQ (reference sequence). The V end lost 1 base, the J end lost 3 bases, and 4 bases lay between the germline ends. CDR3 sequence reads: CASSLVDYEQYF. As DNA, the CDR3 is TGTGCCAGCAGCTTAGTAGACTACGAGCAGTACTTC.

This sequence joins TRBV4-3 and TRBJ1-2, with D possibly matching TRBD1 (5 bases). This CDR3 spans 15 amino acids. Germline-derived CDR1 and CDR2 are LGHNA and YSLEER. V lost 0 bases, J lost 6 bases, and 14 bases lay in between. CDR3 in DNA: TGCGCCAGCAGCCAAGATCAGCAGGGAGGGAATGGCTACACCTTC. Translation: CASSQDQQGGNGYTF.

The chain combines TRBV7-8 with TRBJ2-1; D is uncertain. CDR1 and CDR2 (germline): SGHVS, FQNEAQ. Trimming took 2 bases from V and 9 from J, leaving 17 bases between them. The CDR3 is 15 amino acids. The DNA of the CDR3 is TGTGCCAGCAGCTTACACGGACCCCCTGCGTTTGAGCAGTTCTTC. Protein sequence: CASSLHGPPAFEQFF. Full variable domain (outside the CDR3, taken from reference TRBV7-8 and TRBJ2-1): GAGVSQSPRYKVAKRGQDVALRCDPISGHVSLFWYQQALGQGPEFLTYFQNEAQLDKSGLPSDRFFAERPEGSVSTLKIQRTQQEDSAVYLCASSLHGPPAFEQFFGPGTRLTVL.

The chain uses TRBV4-3 and TRBJ2-7; 7 bases align to TRBD2. CDR1 and CDR2 from the germline V gene are LGHNA and YSLEER. The J segment lost 0 bases and the V segment lost 4 bases, leaving 6 bases of the junction unmatched. This CDR3 is 15 amino acids long. CDR3 protein: CASSPSGVNSYEQYF. CDR3 in DNA: TGCGCCAGCAGCCCAAGCGGGGTGAACTCCTACGAGCAGTACTTC.

This sequence joins TRBV6-1 and TRBJ1-2; D is ambiguous. The V and J ends lost 3 bases and 4 bases respectively, with 21 bases between them. There are 17 residues in the CDR3. Germline V CDR1 and CDR2: MNHNS, SASEGT. The CDR3 loop is CASSDSIGRGLAYGYTF. For the CDR3, the DNA is TGTGCCAGCAGTGATAGTATCGGACGCGGGTTGGCCTATGGCTACACCTTC.